The next 3 T cell receptor beta chains were all read from a single sample in a study of naive and memory T cell subsets. Amplification of ligated cDNA took four PCR rounds with SP2 and nested alpha and beta constant primers. Each CDR3 protein gets one entry after TCRdb re-called the UMI-ligation and nested PCR reads with MiXCR. This table holds around 25,000 distinct CDR3 sequences, 6% found once. Treatment denoted: skin biopsy from PPD injection site in Mantoux-positive individual. TCR cDNA received a 3' ligated oligonucleotide that carried a UMI. The source material was skin, sampled from a tuberculin skin test site. Receptors were obtained from an adult in good health.

The rearrangement links TRBV10-3 to TRBJ2-7, with TRBD1 matching 7 bases. The V gene end was trimmed by 3 bases and the J gene end by 2 bases; junction bases not matched to a gene: 4. The CDR3 sequence is 14 residues long. CDR1 and CDR2 (germline): ENHRY, SYGVKD. The CDR3 bases are TGTGCCATCAGTGACCGGGACAGAACCTACGAGCAGTACTTC. Amino acids: CAISDRDRTYEQYF.

This chain uses TRBV11-2 with TRBJ2-7; TRBD1 matches 8 bases. Unmatched junction bases numbered 23, after V lost 3 bases and J lost 4 bases. This CDR3 has 20 residues. CDR1 and CDR2 from the germline V gene are SGHAT and FQNNGV. The CDR3 region has the DNA TGTGCCAGCAGCTTTACAGTCCTAAGTTTTTTGGGACAGGAGGTTTACGAGCAGTACTTC. It is translated as CASSFTVLSFLGQEVYEQYF.

This clonotype was observed at least ten times. The chain joins TRBV20-1 to TRBJ2-1, with 7 nucleotides matching TRBD2. With 5 bases clipped from V and 0 bases from J, the junction kept 7 bases outside the gene matches. From germline, CDR1 is DFQATT and CDR2 SNEGSKA (reference sequence). This CDR3 is built from 15 residues. The DNA for the CDR3 is TGCAGTGCTGGATTTGGCGGGAGCTCCTACAATGAGCAGTTCTTC. Amino acids: CSAGFGGSSYNEQFF.